This TCR beta chain stems from a study of blood T cell repertoires in COVID-19. The CDR3 contains 13 residues. CDR1 and CDR2 from the germline V gene are KGHSH and LQKENI. V gave up 3 bases and J gave up 1 base, with 7 bases separating them. The authors' processing: Amplification with reference gene primers provided the estimates of nucleated cell counts. The table came from immunoSEQ multiplex PCR; TCRdb's copy has only in-frame clones and leaves some out. V, J and clone size reflect that table, while D and trimming were determined from the DNA. The sample carries 50,000 to 70,000 clones, around 87% recorded once.

This TCR was sampled from a man aged 55 to 70 with active or convalescent COVID-19. The gene calls are TRBV18 and TRBJ2-7; TRBD1 might be the D (6 bases). The sequenced sample consisted of peripheral blood. CDR3 region: CASSPQGSYEQYF. CDR3 DNA sequence: TGTGCCAGCTCACCCCAGGGGTCCTACGAGCAGTACTTC. Full variable domain (remainder filled in from reference TRBV18 and TRBJ2-7): NAGVMQNPRHLVRRRGQEARLRCSPMKGHSHVYWYRQLPEEGLKFMVYLQKENIIDESGMPKERFSAEFPKEGPSILRIQQVVRGDSAAYFCASSPQGSYEQYFGPGTRLTVT.